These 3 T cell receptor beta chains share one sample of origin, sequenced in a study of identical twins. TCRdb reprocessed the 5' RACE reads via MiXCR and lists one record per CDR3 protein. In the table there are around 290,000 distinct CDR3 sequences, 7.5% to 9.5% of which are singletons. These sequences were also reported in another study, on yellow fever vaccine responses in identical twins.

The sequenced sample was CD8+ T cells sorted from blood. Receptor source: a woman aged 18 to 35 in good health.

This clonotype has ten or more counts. In nucleotides, the CDR3 is TGTGCCAGCAGTTTGGGGCCCGTTGCCTACGAGCAGTACTTC. This sequence encodes CASSLGPVAYEQYF. The V and J genes are TRBV12-3 or TRBV12-4 and TRBJ2-7; D possibly corresponds to TRBD1 (5 bases). Trimming pared 3 bases from V and 2 bases from J, leaving 11 bases between. CDR3 length: 14 amino acids.

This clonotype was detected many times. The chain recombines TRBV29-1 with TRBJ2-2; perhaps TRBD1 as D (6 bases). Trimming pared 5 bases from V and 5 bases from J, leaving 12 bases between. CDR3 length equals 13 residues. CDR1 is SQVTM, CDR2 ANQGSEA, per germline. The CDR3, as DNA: TGCAGCGTTCCTACGACAGGTACCGGGGAGCTGTTTTTT. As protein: CSVPTTGTGELFF.

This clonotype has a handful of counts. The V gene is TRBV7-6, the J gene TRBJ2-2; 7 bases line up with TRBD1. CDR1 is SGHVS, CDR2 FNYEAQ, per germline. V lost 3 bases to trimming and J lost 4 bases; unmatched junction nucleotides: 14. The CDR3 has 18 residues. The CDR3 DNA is TGTGCCAGCAGCTTTTCCACTCAATCGACAGGGAGCACCGGGGAGCTGTTTTTT. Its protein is CASSFSTQSTGSTGELFF.